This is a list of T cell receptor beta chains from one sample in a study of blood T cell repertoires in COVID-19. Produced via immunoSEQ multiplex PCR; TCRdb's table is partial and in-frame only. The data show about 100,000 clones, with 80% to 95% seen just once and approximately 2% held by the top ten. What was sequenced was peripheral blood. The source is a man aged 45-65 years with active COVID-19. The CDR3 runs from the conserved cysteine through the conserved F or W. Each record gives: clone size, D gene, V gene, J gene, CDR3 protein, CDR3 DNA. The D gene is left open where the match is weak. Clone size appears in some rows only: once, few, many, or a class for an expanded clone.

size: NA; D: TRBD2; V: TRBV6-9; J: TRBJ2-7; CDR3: CASTQGSGGTEEQYF; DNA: TGTGCCAGCACCCAGGGAAGCGGGGGGACGGAGGAGCAGTACTTC
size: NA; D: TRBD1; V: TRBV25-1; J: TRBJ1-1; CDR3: CASNGQGMNTEAFF; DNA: TGTGCCAGCAACGGACAGGGTATGAACACTGAAGCTTTCTTT
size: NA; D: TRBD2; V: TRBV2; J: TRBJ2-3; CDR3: CASLESGRTDTQYF; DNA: TGTGCCAGCCTCGAAAGCGGGAGAACAGATACGCAGTATTTT
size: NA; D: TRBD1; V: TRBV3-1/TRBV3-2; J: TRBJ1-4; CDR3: CASSQSSGGWNEKLFF; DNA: TGTGCCAGCAGCCAGTCCTCAGGGGGCTGGAATGAAAAACTGTTTTTT
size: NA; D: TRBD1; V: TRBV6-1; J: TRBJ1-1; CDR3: CASSELGQDRLAFF; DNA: TGTGCCAGCAGTGAGTTAGGACAGGATCGATTGGCTTTCTTT
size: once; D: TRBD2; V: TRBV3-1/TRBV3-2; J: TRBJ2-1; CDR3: CASSQERGYNEQFF; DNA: TGTGCCAGCAGCCAAGAGCGGGGGTACAATGAGCAGTTCTTC
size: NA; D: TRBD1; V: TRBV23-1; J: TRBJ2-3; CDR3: CASRQYRGRTDTQYF; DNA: TGCGCCAGCCGACAATACAGGGGGCGGACAGATACGCAGTATTTT
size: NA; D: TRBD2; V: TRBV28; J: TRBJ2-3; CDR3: CASSLFLAGVTDTQYF; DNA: TGTGCCAGCAGTTTATTCCTAGCGGGGGTCACAGATACGCAGTATTTT
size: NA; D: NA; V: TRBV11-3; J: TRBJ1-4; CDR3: CASSPGQSTNEKLFF; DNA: TGTGCCAGCAGCCCCGGACAGTCAACTAATGAAAAACTGTTTTTT
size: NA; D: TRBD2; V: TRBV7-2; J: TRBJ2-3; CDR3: CASSLGRAGGTDTQYF; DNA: TGTGCCAGCAGCTTAGGGAGAGCGGGGGGCACAGATACGCAGTATTTT
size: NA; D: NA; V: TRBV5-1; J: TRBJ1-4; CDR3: CASSLGGSNEKLFF; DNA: TGCGCCAGCAGCTTGGGGGGCTCTAATGAAAAACTGTTTTTT
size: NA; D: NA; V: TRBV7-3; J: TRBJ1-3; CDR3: CASRGAGGNTIYF; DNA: TGTGCCAGCAGAGGGGCAGGTGGAAACACCATATATTTT
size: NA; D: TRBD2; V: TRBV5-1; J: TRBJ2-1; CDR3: CASSLGLAEYYNEQFF; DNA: TGCGCCAGCAGCCTGGGACTAGCGGAATACTACAATGAGCAGTTCTTC
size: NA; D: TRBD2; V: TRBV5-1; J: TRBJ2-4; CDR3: CASSVRGGSLMAKNIQYF; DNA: TGCGCCAGCAGCGTCCGGGGCGGGAGTCTCATGGCCAAAAACATTCAGTACTTC
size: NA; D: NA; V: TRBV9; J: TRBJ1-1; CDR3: CASSSGTLNTEAFF; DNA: TGTGCCAGCAGCTCCGGGACACTGAACACTGAAGCTTTCTTT
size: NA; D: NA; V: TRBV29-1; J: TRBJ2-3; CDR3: CSVEDGGRGPGTQYF; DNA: TGCAGCGTTGAAGATGGGGGCAGGGGCCCCGGTACGCAGTATTTT
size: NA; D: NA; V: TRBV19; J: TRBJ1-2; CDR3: CASSISQTGYGYTF; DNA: TGTGCCAGTAGTATATCCCAGACGGGTTATGGCTACACCTTC
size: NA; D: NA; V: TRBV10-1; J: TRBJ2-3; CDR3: CASGRDNTDTQYF; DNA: TGCGCCAGCGGCCGGGACAACACAGATACGCAGTATTTT
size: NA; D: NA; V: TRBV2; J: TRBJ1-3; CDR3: CASSDLGNTIYF; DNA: TGTGCCAGCAGTGACCTAGGAAACACCATATATTTT
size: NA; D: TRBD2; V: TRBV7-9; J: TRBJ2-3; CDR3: CASSNGLATDTQYF; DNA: TGTGCCAGCAGCAACGGACTAGCGACAGATACGCAGTATTTT
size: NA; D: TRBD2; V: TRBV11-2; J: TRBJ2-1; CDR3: CASSLDPGLAANEQFF; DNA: TGTGCCAGCAGCTTAGATCCGGGACTAGCGGCCAATGAGCAGTTCTTC
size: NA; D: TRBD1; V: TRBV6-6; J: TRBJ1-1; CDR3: CASSYWTGGSTEAFF; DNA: TGTGCCAGCAGTTACTGGACAGGAGGGAGCACTGAAGCTTTCTTT
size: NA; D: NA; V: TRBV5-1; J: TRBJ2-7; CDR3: CASSPDWNYEQYF; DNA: TGCGCCAGCAGCCCCGACTGGAACTACGAGCAGTACTTC
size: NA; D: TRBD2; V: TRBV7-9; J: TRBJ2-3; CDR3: CASSPGLAGGNADTQYF; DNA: TGTGCCAGCAGCCCGGGACTAGCGGGGGGGAATGCAGATACGCAGTATTTT
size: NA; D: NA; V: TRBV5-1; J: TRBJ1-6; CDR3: CASSLADFMGSPLHF; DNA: TGCGCCAGCAGCTTGGCGGACTTCATGGGTTCACCCCTCCACTTT
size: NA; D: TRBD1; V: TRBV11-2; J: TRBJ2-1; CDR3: CASSPGDRGSYNEQFF; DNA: TGTGCCAGCAGCCCCGGGGACAGGGGTTCCTACAATGAGCAGTTCTTC
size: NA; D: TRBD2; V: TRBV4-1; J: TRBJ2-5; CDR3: CASSQDPAGGGETQYF; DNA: TGCGCCAGCAGCCAAGATCCAGCGGGGGGCGGGGAGACCCAGTACTTC
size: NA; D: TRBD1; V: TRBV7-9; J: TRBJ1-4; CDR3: CASSSRTGAREKLFF; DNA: TGTGCCAGCAGCTCCCGGACAGGGGCACGGGAAAAACTGTTTTTT
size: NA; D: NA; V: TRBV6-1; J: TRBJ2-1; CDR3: CASSDQGSSYNEQFF; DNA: TGTGCCAGCAGTGATCAGGGAAGCTCCTACAATGAGCAGTTCTTC
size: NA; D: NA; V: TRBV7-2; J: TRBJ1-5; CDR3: CASSLAGRASQPQHF; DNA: TGTGCCAGCAGCTTAGCTGGCAGGGCATCCCAGCCCCAGCATTTT
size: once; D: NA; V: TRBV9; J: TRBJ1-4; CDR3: CASRKTGGISEKLFF; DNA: TGTGCCAGCCGAAAAACCGGGGGGATTAGTGAAAAACTGTTTTTT
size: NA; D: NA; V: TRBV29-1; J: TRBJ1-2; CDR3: CSVERDTRLEGYTF; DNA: TGCAGCGTTGAACGGGACACCCGGCTCGAGGGCTACACCTTC
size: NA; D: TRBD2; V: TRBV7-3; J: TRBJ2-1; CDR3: CASSLGLAGGPNEQFF; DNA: TGTGCCAGCAGCTTAGGGTTAGCGGGGGGGCCCAATGAGCAGTTCTTC
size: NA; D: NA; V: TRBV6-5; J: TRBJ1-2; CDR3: CATWATNYGYTF; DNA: TGTGCAACTTGGGCAACTAACTATGGCTACACCTTC
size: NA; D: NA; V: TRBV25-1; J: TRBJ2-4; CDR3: CASSDSRVIAKNIQYF; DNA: TGTGCCAGCAGTGATAGTCGGGTCATAGCCAAAAACATTCAGTACTTC
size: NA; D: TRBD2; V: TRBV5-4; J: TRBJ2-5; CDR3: CASMSGLEKETQYF; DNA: TGTGCCAGCATGAGCGGACTAGAAAAAGAGACCCAGTACTTC
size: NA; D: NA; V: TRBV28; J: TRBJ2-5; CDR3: CASSDYQETQYF; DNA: TGTGCCAGCAGTGACTATCAAGAGACCCAGTACTTC
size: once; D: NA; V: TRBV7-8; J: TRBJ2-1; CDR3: CASSTTYEQFF; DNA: TGTGCCAGCAGCACTACTTATGAGCAGTTCTTC
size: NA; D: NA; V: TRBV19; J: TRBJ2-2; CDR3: CASIDEGRSAGELFF; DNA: TGTGCCAGTATAGATGAGGGAAGGAGCGCCGGGGAGCTGTTTTTT
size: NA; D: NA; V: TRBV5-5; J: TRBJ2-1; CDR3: CASSPHSGQISGEQFF; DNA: TGTGCCAGCAGCCCTCACAGCGGCCAGATTAGTGGGGAGCAGTTCTTC
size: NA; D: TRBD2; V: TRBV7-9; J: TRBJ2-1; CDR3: CASSFIRTSGNEQFF; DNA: TGTGCCAGCAGCTTTATTCGGACTAGCGGGAATGAGCAGTTCTTC
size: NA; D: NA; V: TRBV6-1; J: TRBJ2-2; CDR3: CASSDLGRGRSGLTGELFF; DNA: TGTGCCAGCAGTGACCTCGGCAGGGGGAGGTCCGGATTGACCGGGGAGCTGTTTTTT
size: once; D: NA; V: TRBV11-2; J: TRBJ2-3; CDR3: CASSSLSLGTDTQYF; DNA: TGTGCCAGCAGCTCTCTCAGTTTGGGCACAGATACGCAGTATTTT
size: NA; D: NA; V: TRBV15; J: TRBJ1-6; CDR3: CATSRSQGTNNSPLHF; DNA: TGTGCCACCAGCAGAAGCCAGGGAACTAATAATTCACCCCTCCACTTT
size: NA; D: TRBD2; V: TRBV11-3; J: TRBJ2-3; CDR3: CASSSEAGGGTDTQYF; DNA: TGTGCCAGCAGCTCAGAAGCGGGAGGGGGCACAGATACGCAGTATTTT
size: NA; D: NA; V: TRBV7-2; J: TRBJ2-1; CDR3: CASSLSMSSYNEQFF; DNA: TGTGCCAGCAGCTTGAGCATGAGCTCCTACAATGAGCAGTTCTTC
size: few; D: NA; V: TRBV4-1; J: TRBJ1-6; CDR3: CASSQDVESPLHF; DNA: TGCGCCAGCAGCCAAGATGTAGAGTCACCCCTCCACTTT
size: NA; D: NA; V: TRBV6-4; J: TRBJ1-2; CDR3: CASSEGPREVYTF; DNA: TGTGCCAGCAGTGAAGGCCCCAGGGAAGTCTACACCTTC
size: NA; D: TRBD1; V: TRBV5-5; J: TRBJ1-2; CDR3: CASSWGQTTLDGYTF; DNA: TGTGCCAGCAGCTGGGGACAGACCACCCTCGATGGCTACACCTTC
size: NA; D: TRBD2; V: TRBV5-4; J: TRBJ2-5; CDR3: CASSSDGLLAGVETQYF; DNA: TGTGCCAGCAGCTCAGATGGGTTGCTAGCGGGAGTTGAGACCCAGTACTTC
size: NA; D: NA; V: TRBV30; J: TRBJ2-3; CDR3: CAWMGSRATGDTQYF; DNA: TGTGCCTGGATGGGCTCCAGGGCCACCGGAGATACGCAGTATTTT
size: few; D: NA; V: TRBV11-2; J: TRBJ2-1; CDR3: CASSLDLVSGTEQFF; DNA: TGTGCCAGCAGCTTAGATCTGGTTTCTGGGACAGAGCAGTTCTTC
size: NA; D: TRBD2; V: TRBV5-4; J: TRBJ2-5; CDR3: CASSLRAGGMETQYF; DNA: TGTGCCAGCAGCTTACGGGCGGGAGGGATGGAGACCCAGTACTTC
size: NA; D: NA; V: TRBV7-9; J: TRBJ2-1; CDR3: CASIRVGRNNEQFF; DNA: TGTGCCAGCATTAGAGTTGGGCGAAACAATGAGCAGTTCTTC
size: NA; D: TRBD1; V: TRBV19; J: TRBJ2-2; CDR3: CASRPGQGANTGELFF; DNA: TGTGCCAGTCGACCGGGACAGGGAGCGAACACCGGGGAGCTGTTTTTT
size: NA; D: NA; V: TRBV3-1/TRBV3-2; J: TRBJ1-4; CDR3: CASTASGTVANEKLFF; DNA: TGTGCCAGCACGGCGTCAGGAACGGTGGCTAATGAAAAACTGTTTTTT
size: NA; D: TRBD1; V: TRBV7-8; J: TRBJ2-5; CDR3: CASSSLGQGQETQYF; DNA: TGTGCCAGCAGCTCACTGGGACAGGGACAAGAGACCCAGTACTTC